This T cell receptor (beta chain) was sequenced in a study of cytomegalovirus exposure and HLA in healthy donors. Study details: Some 85 million unique TCRs from HLA-typed donors were held in an early data release.

The study ran its PCR with 60 Vbeta and 13 Jbeta primers. The data were produced by immunoSEQ multiplex PCR, yet TCRdb's version contains in-frame clones alone and is incomplete. This table holds roughly 99,000 clones, 77% found once. CDR1 ENHRY and CDR2 SYGVKD come from the germline V gene. V shed 4 bases, J shed 4 bases, and the junction held 4 bases outside the gene matches. The CDR3 is 14 residues long. This clone showed up just a few times. Its antigen is unidentified. Study results and limitations: Among TCR beta chains, those listed as cytomegalovirus-associated numbered about 160. Several of the most significant clusters appeared, in a later analysis, to be linked to common viral pathogens. There were some public TCRs occurring in many donors, but most TCR sequences were rare.

The receptor comes from a male donor in good health and CMV-seronegative. The V and J genes are TRBV10-3 and TRBJ2-1; 7 bases fit TRBD2. Sequencing was performed on PBMCs. The CDR3 sequence is CAISAGLEYNEQFF. Here the CDR3 DNA reads TGTGCCATCAGTGCCGGACTAGAGTACAATGAGCAGTTCTTC.